These 29 T cell receptor beta chains came from one sample sequenced in a study of identical twins. In TCRdb, the 5' RACE reads were re-called with MiXCR into one record per CDR3 protein. The data hold around 530,000 distinct CDR3 sequences, with approximately 14% observed a single time. The sample was also linked to a second study, of yellow fever vaccine responses in identical twins.

The source material was CD4+ T cells sorted from blood. These receptor sequences come from a woman under 30 in good health.

The chain employs TRBV5-1 and TRBJ2-2; D is unclear. Per germline, CDR1 SGHRS and CDR2 YFSETQ. V dropped 0 bases and J dropped 6 bases, with 9 bases sitting between them. This CDR3 is 14 amino acids long. CDR3 DNA: TGCGCCAGCAGCTTGGCCCAGTCGTCCGGGGAGCTGTTTTTT. Translated, it gives CASSLAQSSGELFF.

The chain carries TRBV10-1 and TRBJ2-7; TRBD1 agrees at 9 bases. Germline V gene sequence: CDR1 WNHNN, CDR2 SYGVQD (reference sequence). The CDR3 is 15 amino acids. V was pared by 6 bases and J by 4 bases, with 10 bases of the junction left unmatched. The CDR3 protein is CASRPRDREVYEQYV. DNA of the CDR3: TGCGCCAGCAGACCCCGGGACAGGGAAGTTTACGAGCAGTACGTC.

The chain uses TRBV5-6 and TRBJ1-2; TRBD1 matches 8 bases. Germline V gives CDR1 SGHDT, CDR2 YYEEEE. This CDR3 has 16 residues. Losses at the gene ends were 0 bases for V and 3 bases for J; bases not matched to a gene: 7. In DNA, the CDR3 is TGTGCCAGCAGCTTGGGCTGGAAGGACAGGGACTATGGCTACACCTTC. Translated, it gives CASSLGWKDRDYGYTF. Looking up the rest from reference TRBV5-6 and TRBJ1-2 gives the full variable domain: DAGVTQSPTHLIKTRGQQVTLRCSPKSGHDTVSWYQQALGQGPQFIFQYYEEEERQRGNFPDRFSGHQFPNYSSELNVNALLLGDSALYLCASSLGWKDRDYGYTFGSGTRLTVV.

The table lists this clonotype with many counts. The chain links TRBV5-1 to TRBJ2-7, with D possibly matching TRBD1 (6 bases). This CDR3 comprises 15 residues. Trimming shortened V by 4 bases and J by 2 bases, and 16 bases separated the two germline ends. Germline lookup yields CDR1 SGHRS and CDR2 YFSETQ. As DNA, the CDR3 is TGCGCCAGCAGCCGAATTGGGACATGGCCCTACGAGCAGTACGTC. It specifies CASSRIGTWPYEQYV.

The chain is built from TRBV12-3 or TRBV12-4 and TRBJ2-1, with a weak D call TRBD2 (5 bases). CDR3 length equals 15 residues. The germline V and J ends were trimmed by 5 bases and 5 bases, with 16 bases remaining between them. CDR3 in amino acids: CASSPQRNLNNEQFF. In DNA form, the CDR3 reads TGTGCCAGCAGTCCCCAGCGGAACCTTAACAATGAGCAGTTCTTC.

The rearrangement joins TRBV6-5 to TRBJ2-7; 9 bases match TRBD1. In germline, CDR1 is MNHEY, CDR2 SVGAGI. The CDR3 is made up of 15 amino acids. The V segment lost 2 bases and the J segment 9 bases; nucleotides outside the gene matches: 11. The CDR3 DNA follows: TGTGCCAGCAGTTACACATCGGACAGGGGCCAGGGGCAGTACTTC. Protein product: CASSYTSDRGQGQYF.

This clonotype came up once. The junction departs from germline at one end; a sequencing error may be responsible. The CDR3: CASSEELATNEKLFF. Here the CDR3 DNA reads TGTGCCAGCAGCGAAGAGTTGGCAACTAATGAAAAACTGTTTTTT. V gene TRBV14 combines with J gene TRBJ1-4; D unclear. There are 15 residues in the CDR3. Germline-derived CDR1 and CDR2 are SGHDN and FVKESK.

This chain joins TRBV4-1 and TRBJ2-1, with 7 bases identical to TRBD2. The CDR3 is made up of 20 amino acids. V shed 2 bases, J shed 5 bases, and the junction held 21 bases outside the gene matches. Per the germline V gene, CDR1 is MGHRA and CDR2 is YSYEKL. The CDR3 sequence: CASSQIPPTSDRGRDNEQFF. CDR3 nucleotides: TGCGCCAGCAGCCAAATTCCCCCCACTAGCGACCGAGGGCGCGACAATGAGCAGTTCTTC.

The rearrangement joins TRBV10-3 to TRBJ2-1, with 12 bases aligning to TRBD2. The germline V gene encodes CDR1 ENHRY and CDR2 SYGVKD. J gave up 6 bases and V 3 bases, and 0 bases lay outside the gene matches. This CDR3 region has 14 residues. DNA of the CDR3: TGTGCCATCAGTGAACTAGCGGGGGGCAATGAGCAGTTCTTC. The encoded protein is CAISELAGGNEQFF.

In its sample, this clonotype was seen many times. The chain combines TRBV5-1 with TRBJ1-4, with unresolved D. Germline CDR1 SGHRS, CDR2 YFSETQ. Trimming took off 5 bases at V and 0 bases at J, with 8 bases between the two ends. The CDR3 loop spans 14 amino acids. CDR3 loop: CASRQDTTNEKLFF. CDR3 DNA: TGCGCCAGCAGACAAGATACAACTAATGAAAAACTGTTTTTT.

This clonotype was recorded at least ten times. This chain uses TRBV3-1 with TRBJ1-5; D is undetermined. This CDR3 spans 12 amino acids. Trimming stripped 2 bases from V and 4 bases from J, with 3 bases between. Germline V gene lookup returns CDR1 LGHDT and CDR2 YNNKEL (reference sequence). DNA of the CDR3: TGTGCCAGCAGCCAACCGAATCAGCCCCAGCATTTT. Translated: CASSQPNQPQHF.

This clonotype was detected only a few times. This CDR3 is CASRTGVGSYNEQFF. CDR3 coding DNA: TGTGCCAGCAGAACAGGGGTAGGGTCCTACAATGAGCAGTTCTTC. This sequence joins TRBV6-1 and TRBJ2-1; the match to TRBD1 covers 7 bases. Germline CDR1 MNHNS, CDR2 SASEGT. This CDR3 contains 15 residues. V lost 6 bases to trimming and J lost 1 base; unmatched junction nucleotides: 6.

V is TRBV20-1 and J is TRBJ2-5; no definite D call. The ends were cut back, 4 bases at V and 5 bases at J, with 17 bases in the middle. The CDR3 sequence is 14 residues long. CDR1 and CDR2 (germline): DFQATT, SNEGSKA (reference sequence). The CDR3 region has the DNA TGCAGTGCTATGCGCGCCTATAGCCCGGAGACCCAGTACTTC. Translating gives CSAMRAYSPETQYF.

This clonotype was found a few times. The chain employs TRBV7-9 and TRBJ1-1; D is unclear. The CDR3 totals 13 residues. Trimming removed 2 bases from V and 8 bases from J, with 12 bases in between. The V gene's germline CDR1 is SEHNR and CDR2 FQNEAQ (reference sequence). CDR3 in amino acids: CASSLSSMTEAFF. In nucleotides, the CDR3 is TGTGCCAGCAGCTTAAGTTCTATGACCGAAGCTTTCTTT.

This clonotype was detected ten times or more. The V gene is TRBV20-1, the J gene TRBJ2-3, with 9 bases lining up with TRBD2. Germline V lookup: CDR1 DFQATT, CDR2 SNEGSKA (reference sequence). The CDR3 is 16 amino acids. The V gene end was trimmed by 0 bases and the J gene end by 2 bases; junction bases not matched to a gene: 6. The CDR3 DNA is TGCAGTGCTAGAGATATGGCTAGCGGGGCCACAGATACGCAGTATTTT. Amino acids: CSARDMASGATDTQYF.

This clonotype has a handful of counts. The chain uses TRBV9 and TRBJ2-1; 8 bases align to TRBD2. V lost 0 bases, J lost 1 base, and 6 bases stayed unmatched. This CDR3 comprises 17 residues. The germline V gene has CDR1 SGDLS and CDR2 YYNGEE. The CDR3 region is CASSVAVSGESYNEQFF. The CDR3 coding sequence is TGTGCCAGCAGCGTAGCTGTTAGCGGGGAATCCTACAATGAGCAGTTCTTC.

The chain uses TRBV24-1 and TRBJ2-2, with unresolved D. The CDR3 consists of 13 residues. Germline V gene lookup returns CDR1 KGHDR and CDR2 SFDVKD. V lost 4 bases and J lost 7, with 9 bases in between. CDR3 protein: CATSENMVGELFF. CDR3 nucleotides: TGTGCCACCAGTGAGAACATGGTCGGGGAGCTGTTTTTT.

The chain uses TRBV28 and TRBJ2-7, with 8 bases matching TRBD2. Germline CDR1 reads MDHEN; CDR2 reads SYDVKM. The CDR3 is made up of 13 amino acids. With 8 bases clipped from V and 7 bases from J, the junction kept 10 bases outside the gene matches. CDR3 DNA sequence: TGTGCCAGCTGTAAGCGGGAGTTAAGGGAGCAGTACTTC. It translates to CASCKRELREQYF.

Only a few counts were recorded for this clonotype. The V call is TRBV3-1, the J call TRBJ2-3, with 8 bases lining up with TRBD2. V was clipped by 0 bases and J by 10 bases; unmatched bases: 12. This CDR3 has 16 residues. The V gene's germline CDR1 is LGHDT and CDR2 YNNKEL (reference sequence). The CDR3 here is CASSQDRLAGTRAQYF. The CDR3 DNA sequence: TGTGCCAGCAGCCAAGATCGGCTAGCGGGTACACGAGCGCAGTATTTT.

The chain has TRBV20-1 and TRBJ2-1; 8 bases are a match to TRBD2. The V and J ends lost 8 bases and 6 bases, in that order; junction bases with no gene match: 12. This CDR3 region has 14 residues. From germline, CDR1 is DFQATT and CDR2 SNEGSKA (reference sequence). The CDR3 loop reads CSPRAAGAINEQFF. CDR3 DNA: TGCAGTCCCAGGGCAGCGGGGGCCATCAATGAGCAGTTCTTC.

This clonotype appeared many times. The chain joins TRBV29-1 to TRBJ2-3; D gene unclear. Per the germline V gene, CDR1 is SQVTM and CDR2 is ANQGSEA. The CDR3 extends over 13 amino acids. V lost 5 bases and J 2 bases, leaving 11 bases between the germline ends. The CDR3 sequence is CSVSRANTDTQYF. Here the CDR3 DNA reads TGCAGCGTTTCTCGAGCTAACACAGATACGCAGTATTTT.

This clonotype was seen more than once but under ten times. This chain connects TRBV21-1 to TRBJ1-2; whether TRBD1, the table's D call, matches the DNA was not checked. TRBV21-1 is termed a pseudogene. CDR3 length: 16 amino acids. The CDR3 is CASSKKPRYRFYGYTF. The CDR3 nucleotides read TGTGCCAGCAGCAAGAAACCCCGGTACAGGTTCTATGGCTACACCTTC.

This clonotype has at least ten counts. The CDR3 DNA reads TGTGCCAGCAGCTTAATCGGCGATAATGAAGCTTTCTTT. Amino acid sequence: CASSLIGDNEAFF. The chain is built from TRBV7-9 and TRBJ1-1; D gene unclear. V was cut by 2 bases and J by 7 bases, with 11 bases left in between. The CDR3 length is 13 residues. Germline V CDR1 and CDR2: SEHNR, FQNEAQ (reference sequence).

V gene TRBV14 combines with J gene TRBJ2-7; 7 bases map to TRBD2. This CDR3 is built from 13 residues. Germline values: CDR1 SGHDN, CDR2 FVKESK. V shed 4 bases, J shed 10 bases, and the junction held 10 bases outside the gene matches. CDR3 protein: CASSRGSGTIQYF. DNA for the CDR3: TGTGCCAGCAGCCGCGGATCCGGGACTATACAGTACTTC.

The chain uses TRBV25-1 and TRBJ1-1; D may be TRBD1 (5 bases). There are 16 residues in the CDR3. V lost 3 bases and J 1 base, leaving 15 bases between the germline ends. CDR1 MGHDK and CDR2 SYGVNS come from the germline V gene. Written as DNA, the CDR3 is TGTGCCAGCAGTGACCCAAGGGGCAAGGCGAACACTGAAGCTTTCTTT. Amino acids: CASSDPRGKANTEAFF.

Only a few counts were recorded for this clonotype. The rearrangement joins TRBV6-5 to TRBJ2-1; 8 bases are a match to TRBD1. V was pared by 3 bases and J by 4 bases, with 8 bases of the junction left unmatched. The CDR3 has 16 residues. Per the germline V gene, CDR1 is MNHEY and CDR2 is SVGAGI. CDR3 protein: CASSYTGQGIYNEQFF. CDR3 DNA sequence: TGTGCCAGCAGTTATACTGGACAGGGAATTTACAATGAGCAGTTCTTC.

In this sample, this clonotype turned up a few times. The V call is TRBV29-1, the J call TRBJ2-1, with TRBD2 matching 10 bases. The junction had 6 bases not matched to a gene; V was cut back by 8 bases and J by 2 bases. The CDR3 sequence is 14 residues long. The V gene's germline CDR1 is SQVTM and CDR2 ANQGSEA. This CDR3 reads CSTQTSGAYNEQFF. The CDR3 coding sequence is TGCAGCACTCAAACTAGCGGGGCCTACAATGAGCAGTTCTTC.

This clonotype appeared many times. The chain employs TRBV12-3 or TRBV12-4 and TRBJ1-6, with TRBD1 as a possible D gene (5 bases). The CDR3 runs 13 residues. V lost 6 bases to trimming and J lost 8 bases, with 11 bases between them. Here the CDR3 reads CASRSTGDSPLHF. The CDR3 DNA sequence: TGTGCCAGCAGATCAACAGGCGATTCACCCCTCCACTTT.

This clonotype was seen repeatedly, ten times or more. This chain uses TRBV20-1 with TRBJ2-3; D gene ambiguous. This CDR3 is 12 amino acids long. The V and J ends lost 5 bases and 7 bases respectively, with 13 bases between them. Germline V gene sequence: CDR1 DFQATT, CDR2 SNEGSKA (reference sequence). CDR3 sequence: CSAYPTQNTQYF. CDR3 coding DNA: TGCAGTGCTTACCCAACTCAAAATACGCAGTATTTT.